These 17 T cell receptor beta chains were all obtained from the same sample, sequenced in a study of cytomegalovirus exposure and HLA in healthy donors. The primer mix had 60 Vbeta and 13 Jbeta primers. Assay: immunoSEQ multiplex PCR; the TCRdb copy retains only in-frame clones and omits some. This table has some 130,000 clones, just under 80% appearing once. Sequences were obtained from PBMCs. These receptors all stem from a man younger than 40 in good health.

The chain joins TRBV28 to TRBJ2-6; possibly TRBD2 for D (6 bases). V gave up 5 bases and J gave up 4 bases, with 15 bases separating them. The germline gives CDR1 MDHEN, CDR2 SYDVKM. The CDR3 runs to 16 residues. The CDR3 DNA follows: TGTGCCAGCAGTCCCGTGGGGGGTGCCGGGGCCAACGTCCTGACTTTC. It yields the protein CASSPVGGAGANVLTF. Full variable domain (remainder filled in from reference TRBV28 and TRBJ2-6): DVKVTQSSRYLVKRTGEKVFLECVQDMDHENMFWYRQDPGLGLRLIYFSYDVKMKEKGDIPEGYSVSREKKERFSLILESASTNQTSMYLCASSPVGGAGANVLTFGAGSRLTVL.

This sequence joins TRBV4-2 and TRBJ2-5; TRBD1 aligns across 7 bases. Germline V lookup: CDR1 LGHNA, CDR2 YNFKEQ. The V and J ends lost 4 bases and 5 bases, in that order; junction bases with no gene match: 13. This CDR3 is built from 16 residues. CDR3 sequence reads: CASSPRTGSRGETQYF. Written as DNA, the CDR3 is TGTGCCAGCAGCCCCCGGACAGGATCCCGAGGGGAGACCCAGTACTTC.

This clone was recorded once. V is TRBV9 and J is TRBJ1-1, with TRBD1 matching over 8 bases. V was clipped by 5 bases and J by 0 bases; unmatched bases: 3. CDR1 and CDR2 (germline): SGDLS, YYNGEE. The CDR3 covers 14 residues. In DNA form, the CDR3 reads TGTGCCAGCAGTAGACAGGGGATGAACACTGAAGCTTTCTTT. Translating gives CASSRQGMNTEAFF. The variable domain in full, completed from reference TRBV9 and TRBJ1-1, reads DSGVTQTPKHLITATGQRVTLRCSPRSGDLSVYWYQQSLDQGLQFLIQYYNGEERAKGNILERFSAQQFPDLHSELNLSSLELGDSALYFCASSRQGMNTEAFFGQGTRLTVV.

This clone was counted a few times. The rearrangement uses TRBV7-9 and TRBJ1-1; D ambiguous. The CDR3 covers 13 residues. Trimming cost V 4 bases and J 8 bases, with 14 bases left between them. Germline V CDR1 and CDR2: SEHNR, FQNEAQ (reference sequence). CDR3 sequence (DNA): TGTGCCAGCAGCTCCCCCATAAGCACCGAAGCTTTCTTT. This gives the protein CASSSPISTEAFF.

The V and J genes are TRBV4-1 and TRBJ1-2; unclear D gene. CDR3 length: 12 residues. V lost 2 bases and J lost 8, with 9 bases in between. CDR1 and CDR2 from the germline V gene are MGHRA and YSYEKL. The chain's CDR3 is CASSQPGGGYTF. The CDR3 DNA reads TGCGCCAGCAGCCAACCGGGCGGGGGCTACACCTTC.

V gene TRBV28 combines with J gene TRBJ2-7; 9 bases are shared with TRBD2. The germline gives CDR1 MDHEN, CDR2 SYDVKM. The trim removed 9 bases at V and 8 bases at J, leaving 11 bases unmatched. The CDR3 is 13 amino acids. The CDR3 nucleotides are TGTGCCAGTAAGGGGCCTAGCGGGACGAAGCAGTACTTC. It specifies CASKGPSGTKQYF.

This clone was picked up one time. This rearrangement joins TRBV23-1 to TRBJ2-7; 8 nucleotides agree with TRBD2. TRBV23-1 is annotated as an ORF whose role is uncertain. The CDR3 spans 15 residues. Trimming removed 6 bases from V and 0 bases from J; junction bases left unmatched: 7. The DNA for the CDR3 is TGCGCCAGCAGCCCCATTAGCGGGGTCTCCTACGAGCAGTACTTC. Protein sequence: CASSPISGVSYEQYF.

The chain couples TRBV19 to TRBJ2-1; 7 bases are a match to TRBD2. This CDR3 has 14 residues. V was pared by 10 bases and J by 1 base, with 7 bases of the junction left unmatched. Per the germline V gene, CDR1 is LNHDA and CDR2 is SQIVND (reference sequence). CDR3 sequence (DNA): TGTGCCACTTTAAAGCGGGGATCCTACAATGAGCAGTTCTTC. Protein product: CATLKRGSYNEQFF.

This sequence joins TRBV7-2 and TRBJ1-5; 7 bases are a match to TRBD1. Germline V gene data show CDR1 as SGHTA and CDR2 as FQGNSA. With V trimmed by 5 bases and J by 0 bases, 4 bases remained unmatched. The CDR3 is made up of 15 amino acids. CDR3 DNA: TGTGCCAGCAGCCCGGACAGGAATAGCAATCAGCCCCAGCATTTT. Its protein product is CASSPDRNSNQPQHF.

This chain joins TRBV5-4 and TRBJ1-4, with a tentative D call TRBD1 (5 bases). Trimming cost V 1 base and J 8 bases, with 12 bases left between them. The CDR3 totals 14 residues. CDR1 and CDR2 (germline): SGHNT, YYREEE (reference sequence). The DNA of the CDR3 is TGTGCCAGCAGCTTGTGGGGGGTGGGGGAAAAACTGTTTTTT. Its protein is CASSLWGVGEKLFF. Complete variable domain (other parts from reference TRBV5-4 and TRBJ1-4): ETGVTQSPTHLIKTRGQQVTLRCSSQSGHNTVSWYQQALGQGPQFIFQYYREEENGRGNFPPRFSGLQFPNYSSELNVNALELDDSALYLCASSLWGVGEKLFFGSGTQLSVL.

The chain links TRBV18 to TRBJ1-4; TRBD1 might be the D (6 bases). The CDR3 extends over 14 amino acids. CDR1 is KGHSH and CDR2 is LQKENI in the germline V gene. Trimming took off 4 bases at V and 5 bases at J, with 11 bases between the two ends. Here the CDR3 reads CASSQGEGNEKLFF. CDR3 nucleotide sequence: TGTGCCAGCTCACAGGGGGAAGGGAATGAAAAACTGTTTTTT.

Remarks on this clone: A read error may produce the germline difference seen at one junction end. The chain is built from TRBV7-9 and TRBJ1-2; D not certain. This CDR3 is built from 14 residues. The germline V gene encodes CDR1 SEHNR and CDR2 FQNEAQ (reference sequence). CDR3 in DNA: TGTTCCAGCAGCTTAGACGTACAGCTATATGGCTACACCTTC. Encoded protein: CSSSLDVQLYGYTF.

The chain employs TRBV7-2 and TRBJ2-7; possible D gene TRBD2, 5 bases. V gave up 1 base and J gave up 7 bases, with 11 bases separating them. The CDR3 loop spans 13 amino acids. The germline gives CDR1 SGHTA, CDR2 FQGNSA. In DNA, the CDR3 is TGTGCCAGCAGCTTAGTTGGACTCTGGGAGCAGTACTTC. Translation: CASSLVGLWEQYF.

V is TRBV10-1 and J is TRBJ2-1; 9 bases agree with TRBD1. Germline CDR1 is WNHNN and CDR2 is SYGVQD (reference sequence). Trimming removed 5 bases from V and 6 bases from J; junction bases left unmatched: 8. The CDR3 totals 15 residues. This chain's CDR3 is CASSRPGTGINEQFF. The DNA for the CDR3 is TGCGCCAGCAGTCGTCCCGGGACAGGGATCAATGAGCAGTTCTTC.

The CDR3 DNA follows: TGTGCCAGTAGTGGTAGCCTTGAGCAGTACTTC. Translating gives CASSGSLEQYF. The rearrangement uses TRBV19 and TRBJ2-7; D is unclear. V lost 5 bases and J lost 7, with 9 bases in between. This CDR3 is built from 11 residues. The germline CDR1 and CDR2 sequences are LNHDA and SQIVND (reference sequence). Supplemented by reference TRBV19 and TRBJ2-7, the full variable domain reads DGGITQSPKYLFRKEGQNVTLSCEQNLNHDAMYWYRQDPGQGLRLIYYSQIVNDFQKGDIAEGYSVSREKKESFPLTVTSAQKNPTAFYLCASSGSLEQYFGPGTRLTVT.

The chain carries TRBV9 and TRBJ2-3, with D possibly being TRBD2 (5 bases). V gave up 0 bases and J gave up 2 bases, with 16 bases separating them. Per germline, CDR1 SGDLS and CDR2 YYNGEE. The CDR3 is 17 residues long. The CDR3 protein is CASSVGVGDSVTDTQYF. The CDR3, as DNA: TGTGCCAGCAGCGTAGGGGTCGGGGATAGCGTCACAGATACGCAGTATTTT. The full variable domain, completed using reference TRBV9 and TRBJ2-3, is DSGVTQTPKHLITATGQRVTLRCSPRSGDLSVYWYQQSLDQGLQFLIQYYNGEERAKGNILERFSAQQFPDLHSELNLSSLELGDSALYFCASSVGVGDSVTDTQYFGPGTRLTVL.

The genes are TRBV7-2 and TRBJ1-5; 8 bases are shared with TRBD1. J gave up 1 base and V 3 bases, and 2 bases lay outside the gene matches. Germline-derived CDR1 and CDR2 are SGHTA and FQGNSA. This CDR3 is 15 amino acids long. CDR3 bases: TGTGCCAGCAGCTTCAGGACAGGGAGCAATCAGCCCCAGCATTTT. Its translation is CASSFRTGSNQPQHF. Looking up the rest from reference TRBV7-2 and TRBJ1-5 gives the full variable domain: GAGVSQSPSNKVTEKGKDVELRCDPISGHTALYWYRQSLGQGLEFLIYFQGNSAPDKSGLPSDRFSAERTGGSVSTLTIQRTQQEDSAVYLCASSFRTGSNQPQHFGDGTRLSIL.